The clone carrying this T cell receptor beta chain came up many times. Its antigen remains unidentified. CDR3 length equals 17 residues. V trimming: 0 bases; J trimming: 4 bases; junction bases outside the gene matches: 11. The V gene's germline CDR1 is SGDLS and CDR2 YYNGEE. The sample originates from a study of T cells in Graves' hyperthyroidism and ophthalmopathy. Study-level findings and limits: Most expanded thyroid clonotypes above 0.001 recurred in blood.

RNA transcripts were the template for amplifying TCR beta CDR3 regions. HTBI primers were employed in a first-round RT-PCR of the TCR CDR3. TCRdb called the multiplex PCR reads again in MiXCR, with one record for every CDR3 protein. The data show roughly 520,000 distinct CDR3 sequences, approximately 25% seen once. Each ophthalmopathy patient scored at least 3 on the Clinical Activity Score and at least 4 on NOSPECS grade, with duration under 3 months. The sample was blood. This chain joins TRBV9 and TRBJ2-5, with TRBD2 matching over 8 bases. The sequence was obtained from a woman between 25 and 40 years old with Graves' ophthalmopathy. The CDR3 nucleotides read TGTGCCAGCAGCGTAGGGGGGATCGGGGGGGCGGTAGAGACCCAGTACTTC. It codes for CASSVGGIGGAVETQYF.